One T cell receptor beta chain is described in this entry. The assay was immunoSEQ multiplex PCR, and TCRdb's table has in-frame clones only and misses some. The table records over 35,000 clones, about 79% of them present only once. The source of the sample is a study of OX40 agonist ivuxolimab in advanced cancers. This sequence originates from an adult with an advanced solid tumor such as melanoma, head and neck, liver or kidney cancer. The sample in question was CD4+ or CD8+ T cells sorted from blood, obtained in a trial of the OX40 agonist ivuxolimab.

CDR3 region: CASSFRDRRTDTQYF. CDR3 sequence (DNA): TGTGCCAGCAGCTTCCGGGACAGACGCACAGATACGCAGTATTTT. V is TRBV11-2 and J is TRBJ2-3; TRBD1 aligns across 7 bases. With V trimmed by 3 bases and J by 1 base, 4 bases remained unmatched. Germline-derived CDR1 and CDR2 are SGHAT and FQNNGV. CDR3 length equals 15 residues.